This T cell receptor (beta chain) was sequenced in a study of naive and memory T cell subsets. Study-wide results and limits: Possibly reflecting memory cells re-expressing CD45RA, a few larger clonotypes occurred in naive repertoires, especially CD8. There was no ground truth to check naive and memory subset results.

Germline CDR1 reads DFQATT; CDR2 reads SNEGSKA (reference sequence). J gave up 4 bases and V 0 bases, and 4 bases lay outside the gene matches. The CDR3 spans 16 residues. Two oligonucleotides, mixed equimolar, formed the beta constant-region primer covering TRBC1 and TRBC2. Nested alpha and beta constant-region primers with the SP2 primer drove four PCR rounds on ligated cDNA. An oligonucleotide with the SP2 primer and a 12-nucleotide UMI was ligated to the cDNA 3' end. TCRdb independently ran MiXCR on the UMI-ligation and nested PCR reads; one entry per CDR3 protein. The sample lists about 150,000 distinct CDR3 sequences, 22% occurring once. With respect to this clonotype: Its antigen is still unknown.

The receptor was isolated from a human donor in good health. Sequencing was performed on naive CD4+ T cells from blood. This chain links TRBV20-1 with TRBJ2-3, with TRBD2 identical over 13 bases. The CDR3: CSARDGLAGDADTQYF. CDR3 coding DNA: TGCAGTGCTAGAGACGGACTAGCGGGAGACGCAGATACGCAGTATTTT.